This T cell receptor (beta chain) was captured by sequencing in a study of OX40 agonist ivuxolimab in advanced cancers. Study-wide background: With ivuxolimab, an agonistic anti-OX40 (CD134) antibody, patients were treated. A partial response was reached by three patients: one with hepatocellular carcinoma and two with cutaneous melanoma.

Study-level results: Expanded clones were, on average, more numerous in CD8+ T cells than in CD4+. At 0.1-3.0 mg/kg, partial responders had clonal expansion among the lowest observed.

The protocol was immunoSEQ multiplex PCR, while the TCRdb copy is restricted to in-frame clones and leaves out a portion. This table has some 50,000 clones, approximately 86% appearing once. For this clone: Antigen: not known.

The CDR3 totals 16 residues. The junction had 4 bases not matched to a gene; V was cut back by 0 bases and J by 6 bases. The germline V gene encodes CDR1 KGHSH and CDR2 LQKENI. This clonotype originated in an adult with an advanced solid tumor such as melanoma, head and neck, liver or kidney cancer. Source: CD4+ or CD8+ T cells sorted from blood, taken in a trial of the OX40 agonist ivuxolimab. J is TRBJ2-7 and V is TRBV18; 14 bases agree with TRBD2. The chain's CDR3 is CASSPPGLAGVSEQYF. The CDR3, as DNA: TGTGCCAGCTCACCACCGGGACTAGCGGGAGTAAGCGAGCAGTACTTC.